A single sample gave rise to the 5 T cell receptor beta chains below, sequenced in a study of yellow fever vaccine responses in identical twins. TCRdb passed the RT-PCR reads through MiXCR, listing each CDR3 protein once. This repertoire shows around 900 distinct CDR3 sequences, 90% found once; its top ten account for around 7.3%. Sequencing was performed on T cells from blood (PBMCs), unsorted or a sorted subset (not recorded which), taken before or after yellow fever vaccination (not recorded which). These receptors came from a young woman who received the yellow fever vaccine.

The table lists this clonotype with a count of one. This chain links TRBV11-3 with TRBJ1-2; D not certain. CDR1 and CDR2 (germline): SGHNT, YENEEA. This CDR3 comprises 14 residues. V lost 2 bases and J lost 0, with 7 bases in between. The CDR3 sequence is CASSLRTTNYGYTF. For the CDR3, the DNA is TGTGCCAGCAGCTTACGAACAACTAACTATGGCTACACCTTC.

CDR3 sequence reads: CSVEIGYPEAFF. DNA for the CDR3: TGCAGCGTTGAAATCGGATATCCTGAAGCTTTCTTT. V and J are TRBV29-1 and TRBJ1-1; D ambiguous. The CDR3 covers 12 residues. Germline CDR1 reads SQVTM; CDR2 reads ANQGSEA. V gave up 2 bases and J gave up 6 bases, with 10 bases separating them.

Written as DNA, the CDR3 is TGCGCCAGCAGGTCTGACAGCAACAATCAGCCCCAGCATTTT. It codes for CASRSDSNNQPQHF. The chain is built from TRBV10-1 and TRBJ1-5, with a tentative D call TRBD1 (5 bases). The CDR3 runs 14 residues. Germline lookup yields CDR1 WNHNN and CDR2 SYGVQD (reference sequence). The germline V and J ends were trimmed by 6 bases and 3 bases, with 12 bases remaining between them.

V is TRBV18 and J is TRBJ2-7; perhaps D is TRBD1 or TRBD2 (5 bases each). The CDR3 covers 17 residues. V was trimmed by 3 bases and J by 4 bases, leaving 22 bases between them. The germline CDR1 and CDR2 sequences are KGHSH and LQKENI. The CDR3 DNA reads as TGTGCCAGCTCACCCCTGGTGAGTGGGGGAAGTTTGTACGAGCAGTACTTC. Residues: CASSPLVSGGSLYEQYF.

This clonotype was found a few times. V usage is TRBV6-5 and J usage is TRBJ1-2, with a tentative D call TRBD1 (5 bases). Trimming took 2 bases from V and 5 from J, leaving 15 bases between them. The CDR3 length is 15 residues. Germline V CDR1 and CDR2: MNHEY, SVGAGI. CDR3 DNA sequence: TGTGCCAGCAGTTACACTCCGGGGCGCGGGTATGGCTACACCTTC. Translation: CASSYTPGRGYGYTF.